These 11 T cell receptor beta chains were sequenced from one sample in a study of cytomegalovirus exposure and HLA in healthy donors. The protocol was immunoSEQ multiplex PCR, while the TCRdb copy is restricted to in-frame clones and leaves out a portion. The sample shows about 55,000 clones, around nine tenths of them seen only once. Source material: PBMCs. The source is a man aged 18 to 29 in good health and CMV-seronegative.

The V gene is TRBV30, the J gene TRBJ1-2; D gene unclear. V lost 5 bases and J 8 bases, leaving 12 bases between the germline ends. Germline CDR1 GTSNPN, CDR2 SVGIG (reference sequence). The CDR3 length is 11 residues. In DNA, the CDR3 is TGTGCCTGGGCCGAGGAGGTGGGCTACACCTTC. This sequence encodes CAWAEEVGYTF.

This clone has more than one count but fewer than ten. The rearrangement joins TRBV14 to TRBJ2-5; the D gene is possibly TRBD2 (5 bases). The CDR3 is made up of 13 amino acids. Deletions cut 1 base from V and 7 bases from J, with 10 bases between. The germline V gene has CDR1 SGHDN and CDR2 FVKESK. The CDR3 coding sequence is TGTGCCAGCAGCCAAGTCGGGGTTGGGACCCAGTACTTC. It specifies CASSQVGVGTQYF.

This clone has a single count. The CDR3 DNA sequence: TGTGCCAGCAGCGCTCCACAGACTAGCGGGAGGGCCGGGGAGCTGTTTTTT. Protein: CASSAPQTSGRAGELFF. The chain carries TRBV7-3 and TRBJ2-2; 14 bases fit TRBD2. The CDR3 loop spans 17 amino acids. CDR1 SGHTA and CDR2 FQGTGA come from the germline V gene. V was pared by 5 bases and J by 6 bases, with 8 bases of the junction left unmatched.

V is TRBV28 and J is TRBJ1-2, with a possible D match to TRBD1 (6 bases). Germline-derived CDR1 and CDR2 are MDHEN and SYDVKM. There are 13 residues in the CDR3. V shed 3 bases and J shed 8 bases, with 13 bases lying between them. Here the CDR3 reads CASSFGPGVGYTF. CDR3 in DNA: TGTGCCAGCAGTTTTGGGCCAGGGGTCGGCTACACCTTC.

The chain recombines TRBV5-1 with TRBJ2-7; a weak D match, TRBD1 (6 bases). Germline V gene lookup returns CDR1 SGHRS and CDR2 YFSETQ. The CDR3 contains 14 residues. V lost 0 bases to trimming and J lost 4 bases, with 11 bases between them. CDR3 sequence: CASSLVQGLYEQYF. DNA of the CDR3: TGCGCCAGCAGCTTGGTCCAGGGGTTATACGAGCAGTACTTC.

V is TRBV29-1 and J is TRBJ2-5; D unresolved. Germline lookup yields CDR1 SQVTM and CDR2 ANQGSEA. The V end was cut by 5 bases, the J end by 2 bases, with 9 bases between. CDR3 length: 12 residues. Here the CDR3 reads CSVRLIQETQYF. CDR3 nucleotide sequence: TGCAGCGTTAGACTTATTCAAGAGACCCAGTACTTC.

This clone came up once. The rearrangement joins TRBV27 to TRBJ2-3, with 8 bases fitting TRBD2. The length of the CDR3 is 17 residues. Looked up from germline, CDR1 is MNHEY and CDR2 is SMNVEV (reference sequence). Trimming removed 6 bases from V and 0 bases from J; junction bases left unmatched: 11. The CDR3 DNA is TGTGCCAGCAGCCATTTTCTTCTAGCGGGTAGCACAGATACGCAGTATTTT. Its translation: CASSHFLLAGSTDTQYF.

V usage is TRBV18 and J usage is TRBJ1-5, with D maybe TRBD1 (6 bases). Germline assignment: CDR1 KGHSH and CDR2 LQKENI. The CDR3 sequence is 15 residues long. Trimming took off 2 bases at V and 3 bases at J, with 11 bases between the two ends. CDR3 protein: CASSPGEGVNQPQHF. CDR3 bases: TGTGCCAGCTCACCAGGGGAGGGGGTCAATCAGCCCCAGCATTTT.

This rearrangement joins TRBV6-5 to TRBJ1-1, with a possible D match to TRBD1 (6 bases). The germline CDR1 and CDR2 sequences are MNHEY and SVGAGI. The CDR3 covers 12 residues. V was clipped by 4 bases and J by 6 bases, with 9 bases between them. The CDR3 loop reads CASSLQGSEAFF. In nucleotides, the CDR3 is TGTGCCAGCAGTTTACAGGGCTCTGAAGCTTTCTTT.

The chain uses TRBV11-2 and TRBJ2-7; the match to TRBD2 covers 8 bases. CDR3 length: 15 amino acids. Germline-derived CDR1 and CDR2 are SGHAT and FQNNGV. Trimming cost V 5 bases and J 4 bases; bases outside gene matches: 10. CDR3: CASSIMSGRGYEQYF. CDR3 bases: TGTGCCAGCAGCATAATGAGCGGGAGAGGATACGAGCAGTACTTC.

The genes are TRBV5-1 and TRBJ2-3; 9 bases line up with TRBD2. There are 16 residues in the CDR3. CDR1 SGHRS and CDR2 YFSETQ come from the germline V gene. With 7 bases clipped from V and 2 bases from J, the junction kept 11 bases outside the gene matches. This chain's CDR3 is CASRTSGSLNTDTQYF. In nucleotides, the CDR3 is TGCGCCAGCCGTACTAGCGGGTCTCTAAACACAGATACGCAGTATTTT.